Given below is one TCR beta chain in context. As handled by the study authors: Using reference gene primer amplification, nucleated cell counts were estimated. The table came from immunoSEQ multiplex PCR; TCRdb's copy has only in-frame clones and leaves some out. Clone size and V and J calls were adopted from that table, with D and trimming inferred from the DNA. The repertoire holds 14,000 to 15,000 clones, with approximately 88% as singletons. CDR1 is SGHTA and CDR2 is FQGNSA in the germline V gene. The CDR3 totals 15 residues. J gave up 4 bases and V 5 bases, and 6 bases lay outside the gene matches. The data were taken from a study of blood T cell repertoires in COVID-19. Overall study: COVID-19 samples, acute and convalescent, were from the United States, Italy and Spain. PBMCs, B-cell-depleted T cells, or T cells provided the cDNA or gDNA that made up the material.

The clonotype originates from a human donor in a cohort sampled during active COVID-19. J is TRBJ1-4 and V is TRBV7-2, with 8 bases identical to TRBD1. The specimen was peripheral blood. CDR3 nucleotide sequence: TGTGCCAGCAGCCACGGACAGGGCGATAATGAAAAACTGTTTTTT. It is translated as CASSHGQGDNEKLFF.